This TCR beta chain was captured by sequencing in a study of Ad26.COV2.S vaccination and SARS-CoV-2 variants. The assay was immunoSEQ multiplex PCR, and TCRdb's table has in-frame clones only and misses some. The table lists about 350,000 clones, roughly 91% of them singletons, with 3.4% in the top ten. The germline CDR1 and CDR2 sequences are MNHEY and SVGEGT. This CDR3 is 13 amino acids long. Trimming took 3 bases from V and 4 from J, leaving 9 bases between them. This sample's treatment: 15 to 20 received Ad26.COV2.S at low or high dose, single or two shots; 5 received placebo; per-sample allocation not given. Day 63 after the first injection of vaccine or placebo was the sampling time.

The clonotype originates from a person between 18 and 65 years old who received the Ad26.COV2.S COVID-19 vaccine or a placebo. The sequencing used peripheral blood, collected in a trial of Ad26.COV2.S vaccine versus placebo. The J gene is TRBJ1-1, the V gene TRBV6-2 or TRBV6-3; tentatively, D is TRBD1 (6 bases). This chain's CDR3 is CASSYRGFTEAFF. DNA for the CDR3: TGTGCCAGCAGTTATAGGGGGTTCACTGAAGCTTTCTTT.